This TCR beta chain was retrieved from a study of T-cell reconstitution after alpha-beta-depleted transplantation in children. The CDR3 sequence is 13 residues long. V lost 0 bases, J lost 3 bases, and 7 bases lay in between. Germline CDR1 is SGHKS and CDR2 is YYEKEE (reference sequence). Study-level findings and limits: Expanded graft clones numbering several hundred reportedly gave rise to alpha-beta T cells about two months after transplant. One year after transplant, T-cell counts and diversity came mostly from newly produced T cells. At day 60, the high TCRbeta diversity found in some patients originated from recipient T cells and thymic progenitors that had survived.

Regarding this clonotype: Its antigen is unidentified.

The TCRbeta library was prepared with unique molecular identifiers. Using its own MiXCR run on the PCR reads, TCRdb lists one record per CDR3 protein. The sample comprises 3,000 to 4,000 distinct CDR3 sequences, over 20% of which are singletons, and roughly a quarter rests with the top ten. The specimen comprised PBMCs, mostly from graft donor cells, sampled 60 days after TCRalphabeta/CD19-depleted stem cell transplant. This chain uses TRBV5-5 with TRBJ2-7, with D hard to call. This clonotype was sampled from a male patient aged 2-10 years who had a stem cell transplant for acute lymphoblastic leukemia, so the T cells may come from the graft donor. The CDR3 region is CASSLDGRYEQYF. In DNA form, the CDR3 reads TGTGCCAGCAGCTTGGACGGGCGCTACGAGCAGTACTTC.